The entry below gives a single T cell receptor (beta chain) sequence along with its context. This clone came up many times. What antigen it recognizes has not been identified. Per-nucleotide qualities are absent, and no much larger clonotype sits a single base away. The same CDR3 arises from other DNA sequences in this sample as well. The data are from a study of shared clonotypes between healthy human individuals (dated by TCRdb to 2018 to 2020). Turning to the overall study: A few men and two women, aged 18 to 49 years, made up the cohort. Per donor, leukapheresis produced somewhere between about 0.94 and 9 billion PBMCs. To estimate repertoire size and how much clonotype sharing occurs between individuals, the study deeply sequenced the blood TCR repertoires of roughly 5 healthy adults. To increase sequencing depth and limit assay-specific biases, different laboratories used diverse techniques to prepare libraries and sequence TCR repertoires. What the research found in general, with its limitations: Sampling was restricted to blood, and TCR repertoires in tissues likely differ from the TCR repertoires found in blood. Because the study included only a small number of donors, the genetic and exposure-history diversity represented was limited. Pairwise subsampling indicated that sequencing depth was expected to affect the degree of clonotype sharing among donors.

Using the deep immunoSEQ assay, TCR CDR3 regions were amplified from genomic DNA by multiplex PCR. For each cell subset, the extracted genomic DNA was distributed evenly across all wells of several immunoSEQ 96-well plates, and each plate served as one replicate. For unsorted PBMC, about 270 ng of genomic DNA, equivalent to around 33,000 T cell genomes, went into each replicate PCR. Unsorted PBMC genomic DNA was sequenced across ten immunoSEQ deep assay plates. Purified libraries were measured with a Qubit 3.0 fluorometer, size-checked on a Bioanalyzer 2100, and measured again with the KAPA Library Quantification kit. Every immunoSEQ 96-well plate was sequenced on a dedicated single-read 150-cycle Illumina NextSeq 550 flow cell. For the original study's pipeline: The immunoSEQ output contained only junctional sequences without quality scores, so filtering could not match that applied to full-length reads. To assign V/J genes and CDR3, sequences were annotated using PyIR, a Python wrapper for IgBLAST v1.9, with IMGT germline references. Reads were filtered out if the reads had weak V/J assignments (E-value above 1e-6), no CDR3, stop codons, out-of-frame junctions, or ambiguous translated residues. A V3J clonotype was defined by an identical inferred V gene, J gene, and CDR3 amino acid sequence. To compute the percentage overlap between repertoires, the number of shared unique clonotypes was divided by the size of the smaller repertoire. Repertoire richness was assessed with RTK rarefaction, the Chao1 estimator, and Recon v2.1 estimates of unobserved clonotypes. Not all clones reach the TCRdb copy of this immuneACCESS table, which keeps in-frame sequences only. Checked studies attribute under half of the gap to unresolved V genes and leave the rest unexplained. V, J and clone size are taken as reported in that table, and D and trimming were inferred from the DNA itself. The sample data list more than 400,000 clones, and roughly 80% of these were observed just once. Roughly an eighth of the sample comes from the top ten.

The donors were healthy, HIV-negative adults with no recently reported acute infections or vaccinations. All donors were Caucasian adults living in Nashville, Tennessee, USA. For unsorted samples, approximately 89 million PBMCs were counted, and genomic DNA was extracted using the QIAamp DNA Blood Mini kit. Blood was obtained by leukapheresis, after which PBMCs were separated by Ficoll-Histopaque density gradient centrifugation and cryopreserved in liquid nitrogen vapor phase. This receptor was taken from a middle-aged woman in good health. Some clones in this sample may be carry-over from other donors' samples. Input material: PBMCs.

The DNA is TGTGCCAGCAGCCGAGCGACTAGCGGGAGTGGGAATGAGCAGTTCTTC. Its protein product is CASSRATSGSGNEQFF. Recombination joined TRBV4-2 with TRBJ2-1; the central 12 bases match TRBD2. Looking up the germline V gene yields CDR1 LGHNA and CDR2 YNFKEQ. Taken from cysteine to phenylalanine, the CDR3 has 16 residues. Only the CDR3 part of the read is kept: 48 bases, read in frame from the first base. After removal of 4 bases from V and 7 bases from J, the junction retains 8 bases not matched to a gene.